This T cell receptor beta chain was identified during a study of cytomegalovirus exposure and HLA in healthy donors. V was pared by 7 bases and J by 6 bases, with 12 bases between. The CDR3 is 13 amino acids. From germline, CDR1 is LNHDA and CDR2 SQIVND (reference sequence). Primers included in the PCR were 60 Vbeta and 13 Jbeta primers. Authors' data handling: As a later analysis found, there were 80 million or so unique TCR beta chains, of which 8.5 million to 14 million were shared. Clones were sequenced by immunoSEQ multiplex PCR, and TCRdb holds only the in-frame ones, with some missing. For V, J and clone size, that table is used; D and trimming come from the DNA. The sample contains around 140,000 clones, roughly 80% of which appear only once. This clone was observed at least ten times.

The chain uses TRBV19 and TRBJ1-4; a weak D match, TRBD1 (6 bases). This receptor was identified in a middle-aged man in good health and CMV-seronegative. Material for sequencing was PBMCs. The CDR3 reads CASTNRVDEKLFF. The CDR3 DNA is TGTGCCAGTACTAACAGGGTCGATGAAAAACTGTTTTTT.